The next 14 T cell receptor beta chains were all read from a single sample in a study of blood T cell repertoires in COVID-19. Method: immunoSEQ multiplex PCR; TCRdb's copy keeps in-frame clones and lacks some. Of hundreds of thousands of clones in the sample, around nine tenths were seen once. The specimen was peripheral blood. These receptors originate from a man aged 65-85 years with acute or convalescent COVID-19.

This rearrangement joins TRBV28 to TRBJ1-6; D unclear. CDR1 is MDHEN, CDR2 SYDVKM, per germline. This CDR3 is built from 13 residues. Trimming removed 5 bases from V and 12 bases from J, with 14 bases in between. This CDR3 reads CASSPGPGRPLHF. Here the CDR3 DNA reads TGTGCCAGCAGTCCCGGGCCCGGGAGACCCCTCCACTTT.

Only one count was recorded for this clone. This rearrangement joins TRBV3-1 (or the pseudogene TRBV3-2) to TRBJ2-3, with 10 bases that match TRBD2. J gave up 14 bases and V 1 base, and 6 bases lay outside the gene matches. The CDR3 contains 13 residues. Germline loops: CDR1 LGHDT, CDR2 YNNKEL (reference sequence). The CDR3 DNA is TGTGCCAGCAGCCAAGTCGCAGCGGGGGGGCGGTATTTT. It encodes CASSQVAAGGRYF.

The V and J genes are TRBV9 and TRBJ1-4; TRBD1 might be the D (6 bases). CDR3 length: 15 amino acids. CDR1 and CDR2 from the germline V gene are SGDLS and YYNGEE. Trimming took 3 bases from V and 7 from J, leaving 16 bases between them. The CDR3 loop reads CASSGGQGRGEKLFF. For the CDR3, the DNA is TGTGCCAGCAGCGGGGGTCAGGGGAGGGGTGAAAAACTGTTTTTT. The whole variable domain, remainder taken from reference TRBV9 and TRBJ1-4, is DSGVTQTPKHLITATGQRVTLRCSPRSGDLSVYWYQQSLDQGLQFLIQYYNGEERAKGNILERFSAQQFPDLHSELNLSSLELGDSALYFCASSGGQGRGEKLFFGSGTQLSVL.

This chain joins TRBV5-1 and TRBJ1-4; unclear D gene. Germline assignment: CDR1 SGHRS and CDR2 YFSETQ. The V end was cut by 2 bases, the J end by 8 bases, with 10 bases between. The CDR3 contains 13 residues. As DNA, the CDR3 is TGCGCCAGCAGCTTCGACACCAGAGAAAAACTGTTTTTT. It yields the protein CASSFDTREKLFF.

The V gene is TRBV2, the J gene TRBJ2-2; no reliable D call. Germline loops: CDR1 SNHLY, CDR2 FYNNEI. Deletions cut 8 bases from V and 0 bases from J, with 13 bases between. The CDR3 loop spans 15 amino acids. The CDR3 sequence: CASGLENSNTGELFF. CDR3 nucleotides: TGTGCCAGCGGGTTGGAGAATTCGAACACCGGGGAGCTGTTTTTT.

The chain recombines TRBV7-9 with TRBJ2-1; 9 nucleotides align to TRBD1. V shed 3 bases, J shed 4 bases, and the junction held 7 bases outside the gene matches. This CDR3 has 16 residues. Per germline, CDR1 SEHNR and CDR2 FQNEAQ (reference sequence). CDR3: CASSFPGTGRYNEQFF. The CDR3 bases are TGTGCCAGCAGCTTTCCCGGGACAGGGAGATACAATGAGCAGTTCTTC.

The rearrangement uses TRBV5-5 and TRBJ2-6, with D possibly matching TRBD1 (6 bases). Trimming left V 2 bases short and J 4 bases short, with 16 bases between. This CDR3 region has 17 residues. The germline V gene has CDR1 SGHKS and CDR2 YYEKEE (reference sequence). The CDR3 region is CASSFTTTGSGANVLTF. CDR3 bases: TGTGCCAGCAGCTTTACCACGACAGGCTCCGGGGCCAACGTCCTGACTTTC.

The chain combines TRBV7-2 with TRBJ1-4, with 10 bases identical to TRBD1. V shed 7 bases, J shed 7 bases, and the junction held 9 bases outside the gene matches. CDR1 and CDR2 (germline): SGHTA, FQGNSA. The CDR3 length is 15 residues. The CDR3 spells CASTPRQGASEKLFF. The DNA of the CDR3 is TGTGCCAGCACCCCTCGACAGGGGGCTAGTGAAAAACTGTTTTTT.

The chain employs TRBV7-2 and TRBJ2-1, with 12 positions matching TRBD2. V shed 3 bases, J shed 4 bases, and the junction held 4 bases outside the gene matches. Germline CDR1 SGHTA, CDR2 FQGNSA. This CDR3 spans 16 amino acids. The CDR3 is CASSFSTSGGYNEQFF. As DNA, the CDR3 is TGTGCCAGCAGCTTCTCGACTAGCGGGGGATACAATGAGCAGTTCTTC.

V and J are TRBV28 and TRBJ2-1; no definite D call. The CDR3 contains 13 residues. V lost 3 bases, J lost 4 bases, and 7 bases lay in between. Germline values: CDR1 MDHEN, CDR2 SYDVKM. This CDR3 reads CASSFPPYNEQFF. The CDR3 DNA follows: TGTGCCAGCAGTTTTCCCCCTTACAATGAGCAGTTCTTC.

The chain couples TRBV5-6 to TRBJ1-1; a weak D match, TRBD1 (5 bases). Germline V gene lookup returns CDR1 SGHDT and CDR2 YYEEEE. The CDR3 is made up of 13 amino acids. Trimming cost V 5 bases and J 0 bases, with 8 bases left between them. The CDR3 loop reads CASRRQMNTEAFF. The CDR3 nucleotides read TGTGCCAGCAGGAGACAGATGAACACTGAAGCTTTCTTT.

The J gene is TRBJ2-7, the V gene TRBV7-9; 10 positions match TRBD2. Germline values: CDR1 SEHNR, CDR2 FQNEAQ (reference sequence). Unmatched junction bases numbered 6, after V lost 5 bases and J lost 2 bases. The CDR3 is 15 amino acids. In nucleotides, the CDR3 is TGTGCCAGCAGCCCCCGGACTAGCGGAACCTACGAGCAGTACTTC. Encoded protein: CASSPRTSGTYEQYF.

The V gene is TRBV5-4, the J gene TRBJ2-7; D is perhaps TRBD2 (6 bases). V dropped 1 base and J dropped 4 bases, with 12 bases sitting between them. The CDR3 has 14 residues. From germline, CDR1 is SGHNT and CDR2 YYREEE (reference sequence). CDR3 coding DNA: TGTGCCAGCAGCTTGCGGGACGGGGGTTACGAGCAGTACTTC. It specifies CASSLRDGGYEQYF.

This sequence joins TRBV5-1 and TRBJ1-2; TRBD1 agrees at 7 bases. The CDR3 has 12 residues. With V trimmed by 7 bases and J by 2 bases, 2 bases remained unmatched. The germline CDR1 and CDR2 sequences are SGHRS and YFSETQ. CDR3 DNA sequence: TGCGCCAGCGGACAGGAGAACTATGGCTACACCTTC. Translation: CASGQENYGYTF. Complete variable domain (other parts from reference TRBV5-1 and TRBJ1-2): KAGVTQTPRYLIKTRGQQVTLSCSPISGHRSVSWYQQTPGQGLQFLFEYFSETQRNKGNFPGRFSGRQFSNSRSEMNVSTLELGDSALYLCASGQENYGYTFGSGTRLTVV.